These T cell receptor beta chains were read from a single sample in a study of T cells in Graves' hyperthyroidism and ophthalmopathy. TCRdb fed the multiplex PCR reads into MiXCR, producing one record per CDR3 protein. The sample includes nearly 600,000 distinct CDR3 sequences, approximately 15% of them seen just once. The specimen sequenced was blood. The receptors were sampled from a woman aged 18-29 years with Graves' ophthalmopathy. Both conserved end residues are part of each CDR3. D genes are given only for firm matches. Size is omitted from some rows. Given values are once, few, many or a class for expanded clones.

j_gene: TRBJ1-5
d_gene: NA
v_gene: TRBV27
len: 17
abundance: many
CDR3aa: CASSFGGARGSNQPQHF
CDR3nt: TGTGCCAGCAGTTTTGGGGGGGCCAGGGGTAGCAATCAGCCCCAGCATTTT

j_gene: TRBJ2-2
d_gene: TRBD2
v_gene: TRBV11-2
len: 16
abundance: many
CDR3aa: CASSVAGTSGTGELFF
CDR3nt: TGTGCCAGCAGCGTAGCCGGGACTAGCGGGACCGGGGAGCTGTTTTTT

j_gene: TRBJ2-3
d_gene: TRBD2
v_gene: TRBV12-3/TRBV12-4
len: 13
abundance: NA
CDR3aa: CASSLMRLAGLYF
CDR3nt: TGTGCCAGCAGTTTAATGAGACTAGCGGGATTGTATTTT

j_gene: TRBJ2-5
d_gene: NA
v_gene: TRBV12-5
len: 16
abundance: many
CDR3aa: CASGLGSGTSRGTQYF
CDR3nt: TGTGCTAGTGGTTTGGGGTCCGGGACCTCAAGAGGGACCCAGTACTTC

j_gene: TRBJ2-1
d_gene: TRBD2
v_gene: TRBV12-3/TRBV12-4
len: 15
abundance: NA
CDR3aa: CASSLRRGRGHEQFF
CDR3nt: TGTGCCAGCAGTTTACGGCGCGGGAGGGGTCATGAGCAGTTCTTC

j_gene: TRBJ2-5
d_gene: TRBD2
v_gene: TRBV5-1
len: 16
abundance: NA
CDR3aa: CASSLGTSGVQETQYF
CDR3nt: TGCGCCAGCAGCCTGGGGACTAGCGGGGTTCAAGAGACCCAGTACTTC

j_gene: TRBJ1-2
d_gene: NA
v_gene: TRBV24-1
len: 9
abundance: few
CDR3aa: CATPPVYTF
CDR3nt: TGTGCCACCCCCCCGGTCTACACCTTC

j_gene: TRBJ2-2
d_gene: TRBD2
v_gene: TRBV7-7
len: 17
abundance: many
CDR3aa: CASGPPISTSHTGELFF
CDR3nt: TGTGCTAGCGGCCCCCCGATCTCGACTAGCCACACCGGGGAGCTGTTTTTT

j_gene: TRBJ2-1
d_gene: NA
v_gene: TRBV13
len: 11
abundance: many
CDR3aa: CASRKHSEQFF
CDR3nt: TGTGCCAGCAGGAAGCACAGTGAGCAGTTCTTC

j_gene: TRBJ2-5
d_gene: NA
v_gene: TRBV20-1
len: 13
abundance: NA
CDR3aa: CSARLVTQETQYF
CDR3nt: TGCAGTGCTAGATTGGTTACTCAAGAGACCCAGTACTTC

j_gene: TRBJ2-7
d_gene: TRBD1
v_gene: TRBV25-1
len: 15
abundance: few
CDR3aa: CASSAPPGQSYEQYF
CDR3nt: TGTGCCAGCAGTGCTCCCCCGGGACAGTCCTACGAGCAGTACTTC

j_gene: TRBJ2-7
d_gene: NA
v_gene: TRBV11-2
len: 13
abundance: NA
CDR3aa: CASIRTTFGEQYF
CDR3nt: TGTGCCAGCATTAGGACTACCTTTGGTGAGCAGTACTTC

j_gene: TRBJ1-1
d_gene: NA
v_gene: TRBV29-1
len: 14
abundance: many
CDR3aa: CSQSGAELGTEAFF
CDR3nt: TGCAGCCAGTCAGGGGCGGAATTGGGCACTGAAGCTTTCTTT

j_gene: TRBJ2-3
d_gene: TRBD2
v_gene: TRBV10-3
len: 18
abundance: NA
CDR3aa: CAIGGSGRARTSTDTQYF
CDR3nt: TGTGCCATCGGGGGTAGCGGGAGGGCCCGGACTAGCACAGATACGCAGTATTTT

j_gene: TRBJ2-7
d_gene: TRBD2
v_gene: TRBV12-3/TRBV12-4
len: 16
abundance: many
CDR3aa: CASSFLGGVKTYEQYF
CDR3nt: TGTGCCAGCAGTTTCCTTGGGGGGGTTAAGACTTACGAGCAGTACTTC

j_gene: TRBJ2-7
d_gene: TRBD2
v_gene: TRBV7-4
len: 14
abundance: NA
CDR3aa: CASSSGTLAGEQYF
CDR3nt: TGTGCCAGCAGCTCCGGAACACTAGCGGGCGAGCAGTACTTC

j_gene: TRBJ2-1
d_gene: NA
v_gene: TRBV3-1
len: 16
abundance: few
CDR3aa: CASSHPWGALRYEQFF
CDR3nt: TGTGCCAGCAGCCATCCTTGGGGGGCTCTACGGTATGAGCAGTTCTTC

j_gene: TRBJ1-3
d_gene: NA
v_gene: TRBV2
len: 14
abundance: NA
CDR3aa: CASSFVNSGNTIYF
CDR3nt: TGTGCCAGCAGTTTTGTGAACTCTGGAAACACCATATATTTT

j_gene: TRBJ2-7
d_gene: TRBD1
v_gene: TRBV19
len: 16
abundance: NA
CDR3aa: CASQGAGQGASYEQYF
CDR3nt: TGTGCCAGCCAGGGCGCCGGACAGGGGGCATCCTACGAGCAGTACTTC

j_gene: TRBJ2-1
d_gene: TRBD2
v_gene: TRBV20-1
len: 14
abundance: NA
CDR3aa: CSASLPSGYNEQFF
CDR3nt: TGCAGTGCTAGCCTGCCTAGCGGATACAATGAGCAGTTCTTC

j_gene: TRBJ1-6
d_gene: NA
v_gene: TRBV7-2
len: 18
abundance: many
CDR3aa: CASSSRPLSSSYNSPLHF
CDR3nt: TGTGCCAGCAGCTCCCGACCTCTATCGAGCTCCTATAATTCACCCCTCCACTTT

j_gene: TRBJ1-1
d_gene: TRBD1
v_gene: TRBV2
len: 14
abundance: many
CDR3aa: CASRSTGANTEAFF
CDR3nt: TGTGCCAGCAGGTCGACAGGGGCAAACACTGAAGCTTTCTTT

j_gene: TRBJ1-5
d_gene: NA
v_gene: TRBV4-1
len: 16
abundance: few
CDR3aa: CASSQPRDGPNQPQHF
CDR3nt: TGCGCCAGCAGCCAACCCAGGGACGGGCCGAATCAGCCCCAGCATTTT

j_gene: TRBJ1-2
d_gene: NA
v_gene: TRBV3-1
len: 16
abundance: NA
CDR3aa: CASSPPPFPTNYGYTF
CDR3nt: TGTGCCAGCAGCCCTCCCCCCTTCCCAACTAACTATGGCTACACCTTC

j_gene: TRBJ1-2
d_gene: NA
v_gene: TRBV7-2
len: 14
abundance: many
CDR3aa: CASSLAGDPYGYTF
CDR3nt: TGTGCCAGCAGCTTAGCAGGGGACCCCTATGGCTACACCTTC

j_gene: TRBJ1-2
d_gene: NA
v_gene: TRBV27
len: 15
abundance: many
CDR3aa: CASSSLDGANYGYTF
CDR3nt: TGTGCCAGCAGTTCCCTAGATGGGGCTAACTATGGCTACACCTTC

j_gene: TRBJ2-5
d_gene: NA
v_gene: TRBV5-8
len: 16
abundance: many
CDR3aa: CASSLQPGSLGETQYF
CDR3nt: TGTGCCAGCAGCTTGCAGCCAGGGTCCCTAGGAGAGACCCAGTACTTC

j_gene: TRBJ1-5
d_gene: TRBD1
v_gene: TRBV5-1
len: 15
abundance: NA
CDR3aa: CASSLGDSGNQPQHF
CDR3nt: TGCGCCAGCAGCTTGGGGGACAGTGGCAATCAGCCCCAGCATTTT

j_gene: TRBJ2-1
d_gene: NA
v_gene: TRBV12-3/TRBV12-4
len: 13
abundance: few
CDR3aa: CASSSRRINEQFF
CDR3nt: TGTGCCAGCAGTAGCAGGAGAATCAATGAGCAGTTCTTC

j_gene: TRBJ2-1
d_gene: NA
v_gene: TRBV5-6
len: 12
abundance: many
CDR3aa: CASSFRGREQFF
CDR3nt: TGTGCCAGCAGCTTCAGGGGACGAGAGCAGTTCTTC

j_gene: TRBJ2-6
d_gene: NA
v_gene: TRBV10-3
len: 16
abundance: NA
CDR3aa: CATSREFGSGANVLTF
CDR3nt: TGTGCCACTTCCAGGGAGTTCGGGTCTGGGGCCAACGTCCTGACTTTC

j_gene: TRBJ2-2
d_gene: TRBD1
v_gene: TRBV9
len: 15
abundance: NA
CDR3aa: CASSVRDRVTGELFF
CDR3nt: TGTGCCAGCAGCGTCCGGGACAGGGTCACCGGGGAGCTGTTTTTT

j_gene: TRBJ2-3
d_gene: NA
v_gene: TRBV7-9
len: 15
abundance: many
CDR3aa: CASRPGIFSTDTQYF
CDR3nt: TGTGCCAGCAGGCCTGGGATATTCAGCACAGATACGCAGTATTTT

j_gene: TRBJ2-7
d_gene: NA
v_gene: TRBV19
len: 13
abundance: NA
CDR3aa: CASSATGRYEQYF
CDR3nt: TGTGCCAGTAGTGCGACAGGGAGGTACGAGCAGTACTTC

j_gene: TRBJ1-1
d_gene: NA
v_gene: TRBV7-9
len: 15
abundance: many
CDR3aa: CASSFAEGGNTEAFF
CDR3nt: TGTGCCAGCAGCTTTGCCGAAGGCGGTAACACTGAAGCTTTCTTT

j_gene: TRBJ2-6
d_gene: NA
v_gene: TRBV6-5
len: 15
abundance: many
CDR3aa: CASSYGQSGANVLTF
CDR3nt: TGTGCCAGCAGTTACGGACAGTCCGGGGCCAACGTCCTGACTTTC

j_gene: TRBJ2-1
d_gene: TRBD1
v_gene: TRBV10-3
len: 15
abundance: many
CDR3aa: CAISEPGQGMNEQFF
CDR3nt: TGTGCCATCAGTGAGCCGGGACAGGGGATGAATGAGCAGTTCTTC

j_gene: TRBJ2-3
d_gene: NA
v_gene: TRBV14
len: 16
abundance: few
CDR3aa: CASSRDSGFVGDTQYF
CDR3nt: TGTGCCAGCAGCCGGGACTCCGGATTTGTGGGAGATACGCAGTATTTT

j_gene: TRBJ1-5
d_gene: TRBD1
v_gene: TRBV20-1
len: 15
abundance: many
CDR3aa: CSAGGSGQGSQPQHF
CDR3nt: TGCAGTGCTGGGGGGTCGGGACAGGGTTCTCAGCCCCAGCATTTT

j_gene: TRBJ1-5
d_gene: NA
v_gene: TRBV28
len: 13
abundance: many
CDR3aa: CAGGRDSNQPQHF
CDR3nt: TGTGCCGGGGGGAGGGATAGCAATCAGCCCCAGCATTTT

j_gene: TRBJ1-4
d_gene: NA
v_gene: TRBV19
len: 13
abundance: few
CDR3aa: CASSINRAEKLFF
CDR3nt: TGTGCCAGTAGTATCAACAGGGCTGAAAAACTGTTTTTT

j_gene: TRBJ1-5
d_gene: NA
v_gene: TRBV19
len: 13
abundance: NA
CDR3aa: CASSWRLGQPQHF
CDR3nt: TGTGCCAGTAGTTGGAGGCTTGGTCAGCCCCAGCATTTT

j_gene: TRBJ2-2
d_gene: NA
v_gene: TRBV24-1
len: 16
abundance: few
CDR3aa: CATSDLPAGEAGELFF
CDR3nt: TGTGCCACCAGTGATTTGCCTGCAGGGGAAGCCGGGGAGCTGTTTTTT

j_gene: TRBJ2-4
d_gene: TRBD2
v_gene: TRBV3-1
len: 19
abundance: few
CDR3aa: CASSPPGLAGGYNKNIQYF
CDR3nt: TGTGCCAGCAGCCCACCGGGACTAGCGGGAGGGTACAACAAAAACATTCAGTACTTC

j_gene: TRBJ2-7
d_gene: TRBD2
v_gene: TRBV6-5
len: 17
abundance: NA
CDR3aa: CASSSTPGLADSYEQYF
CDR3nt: TGTGCCAGCAGTTCTACGCCCGGCCTAGCGGATTCCTACGAGCAGTACTTC

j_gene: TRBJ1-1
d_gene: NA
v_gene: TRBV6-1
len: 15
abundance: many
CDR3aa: CASSLGGPAGTEAFF
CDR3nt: TGTGCCAGCAGTTTGGGAGGACCCGCCGGGACTGAAGCTTTCTTT

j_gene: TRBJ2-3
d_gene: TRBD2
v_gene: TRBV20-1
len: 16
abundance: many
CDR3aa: CSASLLASGRSDTQYF
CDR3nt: TGCAGTGCTAGCCTTCTGGCTAGCGGGAGGTCAGATACGCAGTATTTT

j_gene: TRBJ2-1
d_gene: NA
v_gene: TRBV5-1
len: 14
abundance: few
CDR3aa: CASSGGRLPIEQFF
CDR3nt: TGCGCCAGCAGTGGCGGCCGGCTTCCAATTGAGCAGTTCTTC

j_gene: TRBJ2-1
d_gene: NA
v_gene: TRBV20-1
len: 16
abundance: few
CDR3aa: CSARDLAEWGEKEQFF
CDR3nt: TGCAGTGCTAGAGATCTTGCAGAGTGGGGGGAAAAAGAGCAGTTCTTC

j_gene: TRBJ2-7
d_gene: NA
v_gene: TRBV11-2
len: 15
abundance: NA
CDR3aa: CASSLLAGTSNEQYF
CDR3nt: TGTGCCAGCAGCTTATTGGCAGGTACCAGTAACGAGCAGTACTTC

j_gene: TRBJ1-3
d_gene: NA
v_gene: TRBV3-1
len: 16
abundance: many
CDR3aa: CASSPGRTLSRNTIYF
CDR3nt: TGTGCCAGCAGCCCGGGACGGACCCTATCCAGAAACACCATATATTTT

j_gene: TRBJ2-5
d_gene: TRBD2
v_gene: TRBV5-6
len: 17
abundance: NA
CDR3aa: CASSLVGPSGSKETQYF
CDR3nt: TGTGCCAGCAGCTTGGTGGGGCCTAGCGGGAGTAAGGAGACCCAGTACTTC

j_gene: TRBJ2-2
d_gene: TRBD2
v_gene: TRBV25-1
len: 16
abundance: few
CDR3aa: CASSDLAGGRGGELFF
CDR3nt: TGTGCCAGCAGTGATTTAGCGGGAGGGAGGGGCGGGGAGCTGTTTTTT

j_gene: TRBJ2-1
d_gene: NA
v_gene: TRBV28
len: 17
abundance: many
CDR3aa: CASSLSRLLSSYNEQFF
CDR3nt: TGTGCCAGCAGTTTAAGCCGGCTATTAAGCTCCTACAATGAGCAGTTCTTC